This T cell receptor beta chain was identified in a study of blood T cell repertoires in COVID-19. Study information: Sites in the United States, Italy and Spain provided acute and convalescent COVID-19 samples. Sample material is recorded as cDNA or gDNA derived from T cells, B-cell-depleted T cells, or PBMCs.

This clone appeared once. Per the original data handling: By means of reference gene primer amplification, nucleated cell counts were estimated. TCRdb keeps only in-frame clones here, not all; method: immunoSEQ multiplex PCR. V and J calls and clone size are copied from that table; D and trimming were computed from the DNA. This table holds around 160,000 clones, about 87% found once. CDR1 is SGHAT, CDR2 FQNNGV, per germline. This CDR3 spans 13 amino acids. Trimming removed 7 bases from V and 2 bases from J, with 12 bases in between. The V gene is TRBV11-2, the J gene TRBJ2-7; a possible D gene is TRBD2 (5 bases). The sequence derives from a man older than 75 with acute or convalescent COVID-19. The sequencing input was peripheral blood. For the CDR3, the DNA is TGTGCCAGCACAAGGGAGAAGGCCTACGAGCAGTACTTC. Its translation is CASTREKAYEQYF.